The 17 T cell receptor beta chains reported below all come from one sample, sequenced in a study of T-cell reconstitution after alpha-beta-depleted transplantation in children. Researchers prepared the TCRbeta library using unique molecular identifiers, the study reports. TCRdb re-derived calls from the PCR reads in MiXCR, one entry per CDR3 protein. Among about 200,000 distinct CDR3 sequences listed, around 7.7% were seen once. The source was PBMCs, mostly from graft donor cells, collected 360 days after TCRalphabeta/CD19-depleted stem cell transplant. The receptors here all came from a male patient aged 2 to 9 who had a stem cell transplant for acute myeloid leukemia, so the T cells may come from the graft donor.

This chain connects TRBV7-2 to TRBJ2-3; TRBD1 or TRBD2 may be the D gene (5 bases each). The germline gives CDR1 SGHTA, CDR2 FQGNSA. Trimming removed 5 bases from V and 4 bases from J, with 10 bases in between. The CDR3 sequence is 13 residues long. The CDR3 coding sequence is TGTGCCAGCAGCCCGGGGCGTTCAGATACGCAGTATTTT. Protein sequence: CASSPGRSDTQYF.

This clonotype was seen repeatedly, ten times or more. The chain combines TRBV18 with TRBJ2-2; no clear D. The CDR3 spans 14 residues. V lost 1 base, J lost 2 bases, and 5 bases lay in between. Germline CDR1 and CDR2: KGHSH and LQKENI. CDR3 in DNA: TGTGCCAGCTCACCACGGTCAAACACCGGGGAGCTGTTTTTT. Translated, it gives CASSPRSNTGELFF. Variable domain in full (rest from reference TRBV18 and TRBJ2-2): NAGVMQNPRHLVRRRGQEARLRCSPMKGHSHVYWYRQLPEEGLKFMVYLQKENIIDESGMPKERFSAEFPKEGPSILRIQQVVRGDSAAYFCASSPRSNTGELFFGEGSRLTVL.

The V gene is TRBV3-1, the J gene TRBJ2-3, with D tentatively TRBD2 (6 bases). The CDR3 covers 15 residues. The V end lost 0 bases, the J end lost 5 bases, and 12 bases lay between the germline ends. CDR1 and CDR2 from the germline V gene are LGHDT and YNNKEL (reference sequence). CDR3 in amino acids: CASSQDPGVGDTQYF. The CDR3 DNA reads as TGTGCCAGCAGCCAAGATCCGGGAGTTGGAGATACGCAGTATTTT.

This clonotype has only a few counts. The CDR3 DNA is TGCAGTGCTAGAGTTCCACTCCCCGATTATAATTCACCCCTCCACTTT. This codes for CSARVPLPDYNSPLHF. The V gene is TRBV20-1, the J gene TRBJ1-6, with D uncertain. CDR1 and CDR2 (germline): DFQATT, SNEGSKA (reference sequence). V gave up 1 base and J gave up 4 bases, with 14 bases separating them. The CDR3 runs to 16 residues.

This clonotype was observed a handful of times. The CDR3 coding sequence is TGTGCCAGCTGCAAGGGCAACAATCAGCCCCAGCATTTT. It specifies CASCKGNNQPQHF. The chain links TRBV27 to TRBJ1-5; D gene uncertain. V dropped 8 bases and J dropped 3 bases, with 11 bases sitting between them. Germline V gene sequence: CDR1 MNHEY, CDR2 SMNVEV (reference sequence). The CDR3 length is 13 residues.

This clonotype was counted only a few times. The chain is built from TRBV29-1 and TRBJ2-3, with TRBD2 matching 12 bases. The germline V gene has CDR1 SQVTM and CDR2 ANQGSEA. After removal of 0 bases from V and 4 bases from J, the junction contained 8 bases not matched to a gene. The CDR3 length is 17 residues. The CDR3 DNA sequence: TGCAGCGTTGAAGATCTGGCTAGCGGGAGGGCCTCAGATACGCAGTATTTT. Amino acid sequence: CSVEDLASGRASDTQYF.

This clonotype was counted only a few times. The chain joins TRBV12-3 or TRBV12-4 to TRBJ2-2; TRBD1 agrees at 10 bases. This CDR3 has 17 residues. V trimming: 5 bases; J trimming: 3 bases; junction bases outside the gene matches: 9. CDR3 sequence reads: CASSNSAGQGYTGELFF. The CDR3 nucleotides are TGTGCCAGCAGTAATAGTGCGGGACAGGGGTACACCGGGGAGCTGTTTTTT.

This chain joins TRBV20-1 and TRBJ2-7, with TRBD2 identical over 7 bases. This CDR3 has 14 amino acids. Trimming at V came to 1 base and at J to 2 bases, leaving 5 bases not matched to a gene. In germline, CDR1 is DFQATT, CDR2 SNEGSKA (reference sequence). CDR3 sequence: CSARGTSATYEQYF. The CDR3 nucleotides are TGCAGTGCTAGAGGCACTAGCGCGACCTACGAGCAGTACTTC.

The chain is built from TRBV5-1 and TRBJ2-3; 10 bases agree with TRBD2. CDR1 is SGHRS and CDR2 is YFSETQ in the germline V gene. V trimming: 0 bases; J trimming: 7 bases; junction bases outside the gene matches: 11. The CDR3 contains 17 residues. CDR3 region: CASSLVAIAGGPYTQYF. In nucleotides, the CDR3 is TGCGCCAGCAGCTTGGTGGCTATAGCGGGAGGACCATATACGCAGTATTTT.

This clonotype was detected a few times. The rearrangement links TRBV11-2 to TRBJ1-4, with no clear D. There are 13 residues in the CDR3. Between the trimmed V and J ends, which lost 2 bases and 6 bases, there was a span of 7 bases. Germline CDR1 is SGHAT and CDR2 is FQNNGV. CDR3 DNA: TGTGCCAGCAGCTTACAGGAATATGAAAAACTGTTTTTT. Residues: CASSLQEYEKLFF.

Many counts were recorded for this clonotype. This chain links TRBV5-1 with TRBJ2-7; 8 bases match TRBD2. The CDR3 spans 15 residues. V trimming: 2 bases; J trimming: 7 bases; junction bases outside the gene matches: 11. Germline assignment: CDR1 SGHRS and CDR2 YFSETQ. DNA of the CDR3: TGCGCCAGCAGCTTTAGCGGGACCCTCCTTGGGGAGCAGTACTTC. Its protein product is CASSFSGTLLGEQYF.

With respect to this clonotype: Just one base apart from a much larger clone, this may be a read error. The chain joins TRBV29-1 to TRBJ1-2, with D maybe TRBD1 (5 bases). Per the germline V gene, CDR1 is SQVTM and CDR2 is ANQGSEA. V was trimmed by 7 bases and J by 8 bases, leaving 23 bases between them. This CDR3 spans 14 amino acids. This chain's CDR3 is CSALTIQGGGGYTF. The CDR3 DNA is TGCAGCGCACTAACAATTCAGGGCGGAGGCGGCTACACCTTC.

This clonotype appeared once. This chain uses TRBV7-9 with TRBJ2-1; the D gene is possibly TRBD2 (5 bases). The germline V and J ends were trimmed by 1 base and 5 bases, with 12 bases remaining between them. The CDR3 length is 15 residues. Germline values: CDR1 SEHNR, CDR2 FQNEAQ (reference sequence). The CDR3 nucleotides read TGTGCCAGCAGCTTAGGATACACGGGAAACAATGAGCAGTTCTTC. This translates into CASSLGYTGNNEQFF.

The chain combines TRBV7-3 with TRBJ1-1; a possible D gene is TRBD1 (5 bases). This CDR3 contains 12 residues. CDR1 is SGHTA and CDR2 is FQGTGA in the germline V gene. V was clipped by 2 bases and J by 8 bases, with 9 bases between them. The CDR3 protein is CASSLGGSEAFF. The CDR3 nucleotides read TGTGCCAGCAGCTTAGGGGGGTCGGAAGCTTTCTTT.

The V and J genes are TRBV15 and TRBJ2-5; perhaps TRBD2 as D (6 bases). The CDR3 spans 16 residues. With 3 bases removed from V and 3 bases from J, the gap between germline ends came to 17 bases. From germline, CDR1 is LNHNV and CDR2 YYDKDF (reference sequence). The CDR3 DNA sequence: TGTGCCACCAGCAGGCACGTACTAGCCTCTAAAGAGACCCAGTACTTC. Amino acids: CATSRHVLASKETQYF.

The chain joins TRBV24-1 to TRBJ2-3; D perhaps matches TRBD2 (5 bases). The CDR3 covers 13 residues. V was cut by 5 bases and J by 0 bases, with 5 bases left in between. CDR1 is KGHDR and CDR2 is SFDVKD in the germline V gene. CDR3 bases: TGTGCCACCAGTGCGGGGAGCACAGATACGCAGTATTTT. Translated: CATSAGSTDTQYF.

Concerning this clonotype: The conserved final phenylalanine or tryptophan is absent from the CDR3, which likely points to a read error. The limits of the CDR3 on the DNA are not certain, so only TCRdb's listed CDR3 is given. This sequence joins TRBV7-9 and TRBJ1-1; the D call TRBD1 from the table was never checked on the DNA. Counting both end residues, the CDR3 totals 12 amino acids. Germline V CDR1 and CDR2: SEHNR, FQNEAQ (reference sequence). This chain's CDR3 is CASSFIGDSPSH.